The rows below give T cell receptor beta chains drawn from one sample of a study of OX40 agonist ivuxolimab in advanced cancers. Produced via immunoSEQ multiplex PCR; TCRdb's table is partial and in-frame only. The repertoire holds some 26,000 clones, 70% to 80% seen once, with around a third in the top ten. The material sequenced was CD4+ or CD8+ T cells sorted from blood, taken in a trial of the OX40 agonist ivuxolimab. These receptors all come from an adult with an advanced solid tumor such as melanoma, head and neck, liver or kidney cancer. The CDR3 runs from the conserved cysteine through the conserved F or W. Fields, in order: clone size, V gene, J gene, CDR3 protein. Size tells how often a clone was seen (once, few, many) or the class of an expanded clone, and some rows leave it out.

abundance: -
v_gene: TRBV4-1
j_gene: TRBJ1-5
CDR3aa: CASSHRLSGDQPQHF

abundance: once
v_gene: TRBV6-5
j_gene: TRBJ1-1
CDR3aa: CASSYSGGVTEAFF

abundance: -
v_gene: TRBV4-2
j_gene: TRBJ1-4
CDR3aa: CASSRNRDRDNELFF

abundance: -
v_gene: TRBV18
j_gene: TRBJ2-7
CDR3aa: CASSPRDSPYEQYF

abundance: -
v_gene: TRBV13
j_gene: TRBJ2-1
CDR3aa: CASSTAQGANYNEQFF

abundance: -
v_gene: TRBV5-6
j_gene: TRBJ1-1
CDR3aa: CASSLGQGILMNTEAFF

abundance: -
v_gene: TRBV5-6
j_gene: TRBJ2-7
CDR3aa: CASSLLTRNPYEQYF

abundance: -
v_gene: TRBV5-6
j_gene: TRBJ1-2
CDR3aa: CASSLFPRTDYPGRYTF

abundance: -
v_gene: TRBV5-8
j_gene: TRBJ2-1
CDR3aa: CASSLSYNEQFF

abundance: once
v_gene: TRBV29-1
j_gene: TRBJ1-1
CDR3aa: CSVDGGEVTEAFF

abundance: -
v_gene: TRBV11-2
j_gene: TRBJ1-1
CDR3aa: CASSFNLLNTEAFF

abundance: -
v_gene: TRBV5-1
j_gene: TRBJ1-1
CDR3aa: CASSLEGGNTEAFF

abundance: -
v_gene: TRBV19
j_gene: TRBJ1-2
CDR3aa: CASRGLARGAGGSIRNYGYTF

abundance: -
v_gene: TRBV6-5
j_gene: TRBJ2-1
CDR3aa: CASSSNVPRGEQFF

abundance: many
v_gene: TRBV9
j_gene: TRBJ1-4
CDR3aa: CASSSEGGDNEKLFF

abundance: -
v_gene: TRBV4-1
j_gene: TRBJ1-5
CDR3aa: CASSQDSGNQPQHF

abundance: -
v_gene: TRBV13
j_gene: TRBJ1-5
CDR3aa: CASSDGQDSNQPQHF

abundance: -
v_gene: TRBV19
j_gene: TRBJ1-1
CDR3aa: CASSMGGGAEAFF

abundance: -
v_gene: TRBV5-6
j_gene: TRBJ2-6
CDR3aa: CASSLGVSGANVLTF

abundance: -
v_gene: TRBV5-6
j_gene: TRBJ2-4
CDR3aa: CASSYGTANIQYF

abundance: -
v_gene: TRBV2
j_gene: TRBJ2-7
CDR3aa: CASSADRGTSSYEQYF

abundance: -
v_gene: TRBV9
j_gene: TRBJ2-7
CDR3aa: CASSGGQVYEQYF

abundance: -
v_gene: TRBV9
j_gene: TRBJ1-2
CDR3aa: CASIGGQGSFGYTF

abundance: -
v_gene: TRBV2
j_gene: TRBJ1-2
CDR3aa: CASSELVTRYGYTF

abundance: -
v_gene: TRBV4-1
j_gene: TRBJ1-3
CDR3aa: CASSQEPTGKRGNTIYF

abundance: -
v_gene: TRBV7-6
j_gene: TRBJ2-1
CDR3aa: CASSSYSITETSYNEQFF

abundance: -
v_gene: TRBV15
j_gene: TRBJ2-5
CDR3aa: CATSRDSGHMQETQYF

abundance: -
v_gene: TRBV6-5
j_gene: TRBJ1-2
CDR3aa: CASRPQGIYGYTF

abundance: -
v_gene: TRBV15
j_gene: TRBJ2-3
CDR3aa: CATSRLRQGALDTQYF

abundance: few
v_gene: TRBV13
j_gene: TRBJ1-5
CDR3aa: CASSSSRQGWSQPQHF

abundance: -
v_gene: TRBV4-1
j_gene: TRBJ2-7
CDR3aa: CASSQVGPGTYEQYF

abundance: -
v_gene: TRBV7-9
j_gene: TRBJ2-5
CDR3aa: CASSFVFADQETQYF

abundance: -
v_gene: TRBV29-1
j_gene: TRBJ2-5
CDR3aa: CSVVEKLETQYF

abundance: -
v_gene: TRBV11-2
j_gene: TRBJ2-7
CDR3aa: CASSPRGDRVDEQYF

abundance: -
v_gene: TRBV6-5
j_gene: TRBJ1-2
CDR3aa: CASRAGGNGYTF

abundance: -
v_gene: TRBV29-1
j_gene: TRBJ2-7
CDR3aa: CSVIGGLAEYEQYF

abundance: -
v_gene: TRBV7-9
j_gene: TRBJ2-1
CDR3aa: CASSFSRAALWGNEQFF

abundance: -
v_gene: TRBV19
j_gene: TRBJ2-7
CDR3aa: CASSGTGRAYEQYF

abundance: once
v_gene: TRBV6-5
j_gene: TRBJ1-1
CDR3aa: CASSYGVEMNTEAFF

abundance: -
v_gene: TRBV29-1
j_gene: TRBJ2-3
CDR3aa: CSVEGTGGYTQYF

abundance: medium-sized
v_gene: TRBV30
j_gene: TRBJ1-1
CDR3aa: CAWSVSDSTEAFF

abundance: -
v_gene: TRBV7-8
j_gene: TRBJ1-5
CDR3aa: CASSTVHQPQHF

abundance: -
v_gene: TRBV21-1
j_gene: TRBJ2-3
CDR3aa: CASSKGQGEGTDTQYF

abundance: -
v_gene: TRBV30
j_gene: TRBJ2-7
CDR3aa: CAWSVDPEIYEQYF

abundance: -
v_gene: TRBV7-9
j_gene: TRBJ2-1
CDR3aa: CASSAPTSGPYNEQFF

abundance: -
v_gene: TRBV29-1
j_gene: TRBJ2-7
CDR3aa: CSVTESEQYF

abundance: few
v_gene: TRBV9
j_gene: TRBJ2-2
CDR3aa: CASSENAENTGELFF

abundance: -
v_gene: TRBV7-9
j_gene: TRBJ1-3
CDR3aa: CASSSNRDRAGNTIYF

abundance: -
v_gene: TRBV28
j_gene: TRBJ2-5
CDR3aa: CASSFGAGTGEQYF